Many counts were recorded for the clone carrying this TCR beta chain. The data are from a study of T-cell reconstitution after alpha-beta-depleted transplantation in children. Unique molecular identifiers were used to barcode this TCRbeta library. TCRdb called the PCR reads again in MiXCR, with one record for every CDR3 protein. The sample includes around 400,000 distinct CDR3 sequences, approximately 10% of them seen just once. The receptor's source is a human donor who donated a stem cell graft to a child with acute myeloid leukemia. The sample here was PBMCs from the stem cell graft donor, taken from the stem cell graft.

The CDR3 here is CASSRGETSGRLFNEQFF. DNA of the CDR3: TGTGCCAGCAGTCGGGGGGAAACTAGCGGGCGCCTCTTTAATGAGCAGTTCTTC. The J gene is TRBJ2-1, the V gene TRBV6-2 or TRBV6-3, with TRBD2 identical over 9 bases. The CDR3 contains 18 residues. Losses at the gene ends were 5 bases for V and 7 bases for J; bases not matched to a gene: 18. Per germline, CDR1 MNHEY and CDR2 SVGEGT.